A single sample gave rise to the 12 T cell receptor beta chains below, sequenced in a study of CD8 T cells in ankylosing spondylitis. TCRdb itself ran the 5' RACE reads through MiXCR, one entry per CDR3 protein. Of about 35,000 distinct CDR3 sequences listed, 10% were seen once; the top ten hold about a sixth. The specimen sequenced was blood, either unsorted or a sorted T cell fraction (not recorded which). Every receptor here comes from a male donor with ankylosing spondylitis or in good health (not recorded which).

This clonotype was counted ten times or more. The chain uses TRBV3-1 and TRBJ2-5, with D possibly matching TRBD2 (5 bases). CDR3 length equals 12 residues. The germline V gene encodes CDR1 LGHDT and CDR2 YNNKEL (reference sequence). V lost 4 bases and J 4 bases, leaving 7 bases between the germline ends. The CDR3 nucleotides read TGTGCCAGCAGCCTACTAGGAGAGACCCAGTACTTC. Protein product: CASSLLGETQYF.

CDR3 sequence reads: CSVEDYTGTSGNTIYF. CDR3 coding DNA: TGCAGCGTTGAAGATTATACAGGGACCTCTGGAAACACCATATATTTT. This chain uses TRBV29-1 with TRBJ1-3, with D possibly matching TRBD1 (6 bases). The CDR3 totals 16 residues. V shed 0 bases and J shed 0 bases, with 12 bases lying between them. CDR1 is SQVTM and CDR2 is ANQGSEA in the germline V gene.

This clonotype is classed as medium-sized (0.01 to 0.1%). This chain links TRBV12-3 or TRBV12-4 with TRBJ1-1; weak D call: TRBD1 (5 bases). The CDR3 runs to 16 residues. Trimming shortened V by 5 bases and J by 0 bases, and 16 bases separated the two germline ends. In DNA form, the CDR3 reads TGTGCCAGCAGTACCTGGTCCGGGACGGTGAACACTGAAGCTTTCTTT. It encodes CASSTWSGTVNTEAFF.

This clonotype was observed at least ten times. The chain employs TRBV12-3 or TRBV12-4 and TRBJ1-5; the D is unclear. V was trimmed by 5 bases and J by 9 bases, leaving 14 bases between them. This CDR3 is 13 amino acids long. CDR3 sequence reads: CASSVNTEGPQHF. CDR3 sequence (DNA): TGTGCCAGCAGTGTAAACACCGAGGGGCCCCAGCATTTT.

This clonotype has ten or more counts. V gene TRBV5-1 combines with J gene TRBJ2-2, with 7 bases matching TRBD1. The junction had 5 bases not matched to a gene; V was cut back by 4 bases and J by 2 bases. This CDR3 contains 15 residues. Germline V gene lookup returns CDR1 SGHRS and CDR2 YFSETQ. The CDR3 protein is CASSLGQPNTGELFF. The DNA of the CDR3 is TGCGCCAGCAGCCTGGGACAGCCAAACACCGGGGAGCTGTTTTTT.

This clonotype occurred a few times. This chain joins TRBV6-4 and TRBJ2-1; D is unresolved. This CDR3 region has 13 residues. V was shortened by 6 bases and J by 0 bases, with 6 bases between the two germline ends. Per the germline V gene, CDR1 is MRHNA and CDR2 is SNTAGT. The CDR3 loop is CASSLSSYNEQFF. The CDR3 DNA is TGTGCCAGCAGCCTGAGCTCCTACAATGAGCAGTTCTTC.

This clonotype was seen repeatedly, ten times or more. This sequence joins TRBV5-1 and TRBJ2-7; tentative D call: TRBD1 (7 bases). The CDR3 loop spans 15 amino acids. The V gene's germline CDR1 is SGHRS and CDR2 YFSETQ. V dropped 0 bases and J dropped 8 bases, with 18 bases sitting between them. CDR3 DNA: TGCGCCAGCAGCTTGGGCGGGACAGAGCTTAGGAAGCAGTACTTC. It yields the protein CASSLGGTELRKQYF. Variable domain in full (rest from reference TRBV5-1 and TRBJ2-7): KAGVTQTPRYLIKTRGQQVTLSCSPISGHRSVSWYQQTPGQGLQFLFEYFSETQRNKGNFPGRFSGRQFSNSRSEMNVSTLELGDSALYLCASSLGGTELRKQYFGPGTRLTVT.

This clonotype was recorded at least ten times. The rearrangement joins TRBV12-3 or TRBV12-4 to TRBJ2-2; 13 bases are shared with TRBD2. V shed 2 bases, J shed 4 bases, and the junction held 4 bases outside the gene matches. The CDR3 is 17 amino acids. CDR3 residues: CASSLRLAGGGTGELFF. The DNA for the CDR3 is TGTGCCAGCAGTTTAAGACTAGCGGGAGGAGGCACCGGGGAGCTGTTTTTT.

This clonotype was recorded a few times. CDR3 in DNA: TGTGCCGCGGGGACAGGGAAGTTCAATGAGCAGTTCTTC. This translates into CAAGTGKFNEQFF. This sequence joins TRBV7-2 and TRBJ2-1, with 9 bases matching TRBD1. The CDR3 consists of 13 residues. J gave up 6 bases and V 11 bases, and 8 bases lay outside the gene matches. Germline V gene data show CDR1 as SGHTA and CDR2 as FQGNSA.

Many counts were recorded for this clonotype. The CDR3 DNA sequence: TGTGCCAGCAGTCCCGGGCGGGGGCTTGAAGCTTTCTTT. Amino acids: CASSPGRGLEAFF. V is TRBV7-6 and J is TRBJ1-1, with D possibly TRBD1 on 6 matching bases. Germline CDR1 SGHVS, CDR2 FNYEAQ. The CDR3 has 13 amino acids. Trimming removed 6 bases at V and 7 bases at J, with 15 bases between.

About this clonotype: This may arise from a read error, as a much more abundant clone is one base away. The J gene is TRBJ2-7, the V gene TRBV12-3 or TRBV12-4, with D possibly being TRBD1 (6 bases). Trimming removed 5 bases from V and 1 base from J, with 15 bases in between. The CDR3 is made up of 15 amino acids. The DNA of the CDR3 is TGTGCCAGCAGTCTCGGACAGCTAAGGTCCTACGAGCAGTACTTC. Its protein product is CASSLGQLRSYEQYF.

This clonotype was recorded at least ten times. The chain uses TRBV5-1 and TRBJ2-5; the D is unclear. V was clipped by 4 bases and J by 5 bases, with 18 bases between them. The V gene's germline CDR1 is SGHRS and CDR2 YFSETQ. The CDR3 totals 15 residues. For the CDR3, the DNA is TGCGCCAGCAGCCCCGGATGGACGGGTTGGGAGACCCAGTACTTC. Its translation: CASSPGWTGWETQYF.